This TCR beta chain was sequenced in a study of shared clonotypes between healthy human individuals. This clone was seen ten or more times. The CDR3 length is 15 residues. Germline lookup yields CDR1 SGDLS and CDR2 YYNGEE. V gave up 2 bases and J gave up 4 bases; unmatched junction bases: 4. Clones were sequenced by immunoSEQ multiplex PCR, and TCRdb holds only the in-frame ones, with some missing. The table shows 1,100,000 or so clones, with roughly 74% occurring only once. This TCR was sampled from a man aged 18 to 29 in good health. Some clones in this sample may be carry-over from other donors' samples. J is TRBJ2-2 and V is TRBV9, with 8 bases lining up with TRBD1. Sequencing input: memory CD4+ T cells from PBMCs. Stated subset: CD45RA-negative fraction. CDR3 in amino acids: CASSVRGLGTGELFF. CDR3 DNA: TGTGCCAGCAGCGTCAGGGGGCTGGGCACCGGGGAGCTGTTTTTT.